This T cell receptor beta chain comes out of a study of blood T cells in healthy people across ages. Trimming at V came to 2 bases and at J to 5 bases, leaving 9 bases not matched to a gene. Per the germline V gene, CDR1 is SGHDN and CDR2 is FVKESK. The CDR3 covers 17 residues. With a J-beta primer mix and a sample-barcoded 5' primer, a second PCR ran about 7 to 12 cycles. One entry per CDR3 protein, called by TCRdb with MiXCR from the 5' RACE reads. The sample carries 1.5 million to 2 million distinct CDR3 sequences, roughly 32% recorded once. The genes are TRBV14 and TRBJ2-1; TRBD2 matches 10 bases. Specimen: blood. This clonotype was obtained from a woman in her twenties or thirties in good health. The CDR3 nucleotides are TGTGCCAGCAGCCAATATCTAGCGGGGGCCTCTAACAATGAGCAGTTCTTC. Encoded protein: CASSQYLAGASNNEQFF. Using reference TRBV14 and TRBJ2-1 for the parts outside the CDR3, the full variable domain is EAGVTQFPSHSVIEKGQTVTLRCDPISGHDNLYWYRRVMGKEIKFLLHFVKESKQDESGMPNNRFLAERTGGTYSTLKVQPAELEDSGVYFCASSQYLAGASNNEQFFGPGTRLTVL.